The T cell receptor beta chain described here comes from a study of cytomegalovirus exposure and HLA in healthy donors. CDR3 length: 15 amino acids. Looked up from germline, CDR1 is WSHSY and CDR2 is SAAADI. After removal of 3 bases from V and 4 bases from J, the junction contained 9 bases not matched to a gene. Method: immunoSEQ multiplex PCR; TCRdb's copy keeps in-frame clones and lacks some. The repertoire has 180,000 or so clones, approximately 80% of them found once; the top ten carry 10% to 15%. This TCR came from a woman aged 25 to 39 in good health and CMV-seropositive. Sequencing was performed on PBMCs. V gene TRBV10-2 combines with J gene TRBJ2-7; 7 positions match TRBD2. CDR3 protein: CASSDVVAGNYEQYF. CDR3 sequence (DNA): TGCGCCAGCAGTGATGTAGTAGCGGGCAATTACGAGCAGTACTTC.